This T cell receptor (beta chain) was profiled in a study of cytomegalovirus exposure and HLA in healthy donors. Study results and limitations: The authors later found HLA-associated TCR beta chains more clonally expanded than equally common others. Across HLA loci, a later analysis found differing TCR association rates, with DRB1 most and HLA-C fewest.

A word on this clone: What it binds is unknown.

The PCR was carried out with 60 Vbeta primers and 13 Jbeta primers. Sequencing used immunoSEQ multiplex PCR; TCRdb keeps in-frame clones, though not all of them. The listing records about 120,000 clones. The sample consisted of PBMCs. The TCR sequence derives from a young man in good health and CMV-seronegative.

CDR3 protein: CASSPGEGGRTGELFF. In nucleotides, the CDR3 is TGCGCCAGCAGCCCCGGGGAGGGGGGGCGCACCGGGGAGCTGTTTTTT. The chain is built from TRBV5-1 and TRBJ2-2; D possibly corresponds to TRBD2 (7 bases). V lost 4 bases to trimming and J lost 4 bases, with 17 bases between them. This CDR3 spans 16 amino acids. Germline CDR1 reads SGHRS; CDR2 reads YFSETQ.